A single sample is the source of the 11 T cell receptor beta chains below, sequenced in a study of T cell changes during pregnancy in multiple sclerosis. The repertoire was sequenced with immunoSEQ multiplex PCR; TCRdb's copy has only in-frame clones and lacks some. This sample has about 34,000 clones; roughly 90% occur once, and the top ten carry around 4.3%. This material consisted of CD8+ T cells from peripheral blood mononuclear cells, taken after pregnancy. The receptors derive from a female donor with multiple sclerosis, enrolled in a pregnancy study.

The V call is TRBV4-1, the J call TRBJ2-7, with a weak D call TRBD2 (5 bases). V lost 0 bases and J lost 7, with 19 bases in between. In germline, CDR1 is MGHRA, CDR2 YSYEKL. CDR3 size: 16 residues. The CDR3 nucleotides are TGCGCCAGCAGCCAAGAGGAGGCAAATCAGGCGATAGAGCAGTACTTC. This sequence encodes CASSQEEANQAIEQYF.

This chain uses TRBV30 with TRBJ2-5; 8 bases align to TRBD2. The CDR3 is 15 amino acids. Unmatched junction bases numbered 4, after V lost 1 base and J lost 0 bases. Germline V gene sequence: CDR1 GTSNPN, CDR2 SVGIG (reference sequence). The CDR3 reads CAWSAAGAYQETQYF. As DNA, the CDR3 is TGTGCCTGGAGTGCAGCGGGGGCGTACCAAGAGACCCAGTACTTC.

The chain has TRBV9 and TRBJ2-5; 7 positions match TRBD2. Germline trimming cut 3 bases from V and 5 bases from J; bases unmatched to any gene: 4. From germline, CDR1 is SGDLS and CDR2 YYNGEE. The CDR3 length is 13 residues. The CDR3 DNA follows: TGTGCCAGCAGCGACGGACTAGAGGAGACCCAGTACTTC. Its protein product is CASSDGLEETQYF.

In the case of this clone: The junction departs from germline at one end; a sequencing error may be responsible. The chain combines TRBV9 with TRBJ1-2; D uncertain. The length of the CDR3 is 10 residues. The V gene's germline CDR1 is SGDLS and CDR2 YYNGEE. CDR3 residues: CASSVSPPQF. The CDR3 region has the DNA TGTGCCAGCAGCGTTTCCCCCCCGCAGTTC.

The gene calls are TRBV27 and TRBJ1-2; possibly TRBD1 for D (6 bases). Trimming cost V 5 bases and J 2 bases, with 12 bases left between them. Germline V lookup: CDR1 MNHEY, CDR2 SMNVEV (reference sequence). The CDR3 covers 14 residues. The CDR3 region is CASSASGVNYGYTF. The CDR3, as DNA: TGTGCCAGCAGTGCCTCAGGGGTCAACTATGGCTACACCTTC.

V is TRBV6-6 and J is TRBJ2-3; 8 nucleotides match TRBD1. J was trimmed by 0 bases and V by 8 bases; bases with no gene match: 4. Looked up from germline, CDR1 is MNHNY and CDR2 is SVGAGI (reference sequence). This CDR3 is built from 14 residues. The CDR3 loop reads CASVTGGSTDTQYF. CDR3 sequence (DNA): TGTGCCAGCGTTACAGGGGGGAGCACAGATACGCAGTATTTT.

Here the CDR3 reads CASSALGTTSYNEQFF. The CDR3, as DNA: TGTGCCAGCAGTGCTCTTGGGACAACCAGTTACAATGAGCAGTTCTTC. The gene calls are TRBV6-1 and TRBJ2-1; a possible D gene is TRBD1 (6 bases). Germline V gene lookup returns CDR1 MNHNS and CDR2 SASEGT. The CDR3 sequence is 16 residues long. V lost 4 bases to trimming and J lost 4 bases, with 17 bases between them.

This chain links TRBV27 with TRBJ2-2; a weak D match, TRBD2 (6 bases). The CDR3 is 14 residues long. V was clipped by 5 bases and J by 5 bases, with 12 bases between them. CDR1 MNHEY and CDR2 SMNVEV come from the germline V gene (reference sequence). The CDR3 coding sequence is TGTGCCAGCAGTCCCGGGGAGGATACCGGGGAGCTGTTTTTT. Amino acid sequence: CASSPGEDTGELFF.

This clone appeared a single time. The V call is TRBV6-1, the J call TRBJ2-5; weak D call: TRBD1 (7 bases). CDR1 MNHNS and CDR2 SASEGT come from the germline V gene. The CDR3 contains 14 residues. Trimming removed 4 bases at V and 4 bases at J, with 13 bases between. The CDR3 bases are TGTGCCAGCAGTGCCAGGGGGGCTGGAGAGACCCAGTACTTC. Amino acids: CASSARGAGETQYF.

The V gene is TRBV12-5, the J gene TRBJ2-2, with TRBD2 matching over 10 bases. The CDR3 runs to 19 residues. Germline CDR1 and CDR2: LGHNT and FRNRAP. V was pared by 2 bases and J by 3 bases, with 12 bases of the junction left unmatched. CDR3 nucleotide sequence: TGTGCTAGTGGTTTGCTCGCTTGGAGCGGGGGGGCCTACACCGGGGAGCTGTTTTTT. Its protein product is CASGLLAWSGGAYTGELFF. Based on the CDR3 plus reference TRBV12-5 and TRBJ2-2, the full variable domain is DARVTQTPRHKVTEMGQEVTMRCQPILGHNTVFWYRQTMMQGLELLAYFRNRAPLDDSGMPKDRFSAEMPDATLATLKIQPSEPRDSAVYFCASGLLAWSGGAYTGELFFGEGSRLTVL.

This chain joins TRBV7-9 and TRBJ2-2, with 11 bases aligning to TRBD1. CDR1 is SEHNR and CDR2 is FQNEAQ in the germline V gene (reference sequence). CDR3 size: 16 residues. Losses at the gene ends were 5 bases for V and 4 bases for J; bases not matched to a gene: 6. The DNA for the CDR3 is TGTGCCAGCAGCCAGGACAGGGGGCGAGTCACCGGGGAGCTGTTTTTT. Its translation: CASSQDRGRVTGELFF.